Described below is a single T cell receptor (beta chain) sequence and its context. The sample is drawn from a study of blood T cell repertoires in COVID-19. Trimming took 4 bases from V and 5 from J; bases not matched to a gene: 6. CDR3 size: 16 residues. From germline, CDR1 is SGHRS and CDR2 YFSETQ. Participants spanned ages roughly 18 to 90 years and resided in about two dozen US areas. Clones were sequenced by immunoSEQ multiplex PCR, and TCRdb holds only the in-frame ones, with some missing. This table holds fewer than 400,000 clones, roughly 85% found once. This TCR came from a woman aged 25 to 39 who had been exposed to COVID-19. Sequencing input: PBMCs or T cells enriched from blood (not recorded which). This rearrangement joins TRBV5-1 to TRBJ2-3; 14 nucleotides align to TRBD2. This CDR3 is CASSVGTSGSGDTQYF. The CDR3 DNA reads as TGCGCCAGCAGCGTAGGGACTAGCGGGAGTGGAGATACGCAGTATTTT.